This T cell receptor beta chain is from a study of regulatory dendritic cells for organ transplantation. Broader study findings: Between individuals, the alloreactive memory CD8+ T cell pool differed considerably.

Only in-frame clones appear in the TCRdb table, and some are missing; sequencing was by immunoSEQ multiplex PCR. The table has 15,000 to 20,000 clones, roughly 80% seen once; the top ten hold 2.5% to 4%. Germline-derived CDR1 and CDR2 are SGHTA and FQGNSA. Trimming removed 5 bases at V and 9 bases at J, with 11 bases between. The CDR3 totals 12 residues. Sorted T cells were CFSE-labeled and cultured 5 days with allogeneic regulatory or mature dendritic cells at 1:10. Concerning this clone itself: Its antigen remains unidentified.

This TCR was sampled from a human donor in good health. This rearrangement joins TRBV7-2 to TRBJ2-4, with D possibly TRBD2 on 5 matching bases. Sequencing was performed on memory CD4+ T cells from blood cultured with regulatory dendritic cells. Described subset: CD45RO+ memory T cells. CDR3 in DNA: TGTGCCAGCAGCCTCCATGAGGGCATTCAGTACTTC. Encoded protein: CASSLHEGIQYF.